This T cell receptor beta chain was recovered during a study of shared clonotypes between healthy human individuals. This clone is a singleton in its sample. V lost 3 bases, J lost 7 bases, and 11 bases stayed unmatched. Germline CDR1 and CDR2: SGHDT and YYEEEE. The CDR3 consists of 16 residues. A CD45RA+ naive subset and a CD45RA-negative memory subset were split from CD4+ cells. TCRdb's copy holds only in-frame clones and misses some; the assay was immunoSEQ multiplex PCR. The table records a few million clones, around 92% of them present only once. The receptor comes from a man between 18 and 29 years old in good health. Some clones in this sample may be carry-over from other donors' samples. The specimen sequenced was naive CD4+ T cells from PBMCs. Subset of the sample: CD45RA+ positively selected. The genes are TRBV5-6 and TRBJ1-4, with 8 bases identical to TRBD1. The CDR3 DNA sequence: TGTGCCAGCAGCTACGGAGCCGGGACAGGAGGTGAAAAACTGTTTTTT. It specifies CASSYGAGTGGEKLFF.